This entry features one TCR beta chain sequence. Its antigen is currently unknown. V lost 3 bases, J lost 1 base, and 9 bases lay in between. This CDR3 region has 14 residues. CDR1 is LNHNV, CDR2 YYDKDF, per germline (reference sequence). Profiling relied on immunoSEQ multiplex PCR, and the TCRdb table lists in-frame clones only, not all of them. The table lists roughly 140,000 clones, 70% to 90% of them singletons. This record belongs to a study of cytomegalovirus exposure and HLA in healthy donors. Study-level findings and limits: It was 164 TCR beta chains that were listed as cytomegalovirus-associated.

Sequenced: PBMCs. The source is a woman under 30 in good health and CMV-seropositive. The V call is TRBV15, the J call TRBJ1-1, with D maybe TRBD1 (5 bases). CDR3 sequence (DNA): TGTGCCACCAGCAGGGACATTGGGAACACTGAAGCTTTCTTT. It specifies CATSRDIGNTEAFF.